This T cell receptor (beta chain) was profiled in a study of blood T cell repertoires in COVID-19. Study-level background: Some COVID-19 samples were acute and others convalescent; all came from the United States, Italy and Spain. In each case, the material was cDNA or gDNA derived from T cells, B-cell-depleted T cells, or PBMCs.

V was cut by 5 bases and J by 0 bases, with 11 bases left in between. CDR1 is LNHDA, CDR2 SQIVND, per germline (reference sequence). The CDR3 covers 15 residues. Source study methods: The authors estimated nucleated cell counts from reference gene primer amplification. Using immunoSEQ multiplex PCR, the repertoire was profiled, and TCRdb retains in-frame clones only, with some absent. The V and J calls and clone size are taken from that table; D and trimming were inferred from the DNA. The sample records tens of thousands of clones, about four fifths being singletons. The origin of this receptor is a middle-aged man with acute or convalescent COVID-19. The rearrangement joins TRBV19 to TRBJ1-5, with D possibly matching TRBD1 (6 bases). The sequencing input was peripheral blood. In DNA form, the CDR3 reads TGTGCCAGTAGTTTGGGACACCATAGCAATCAGCCCCAGCATTTT. This sequence encodes CASSLGHHSNQPQHF.